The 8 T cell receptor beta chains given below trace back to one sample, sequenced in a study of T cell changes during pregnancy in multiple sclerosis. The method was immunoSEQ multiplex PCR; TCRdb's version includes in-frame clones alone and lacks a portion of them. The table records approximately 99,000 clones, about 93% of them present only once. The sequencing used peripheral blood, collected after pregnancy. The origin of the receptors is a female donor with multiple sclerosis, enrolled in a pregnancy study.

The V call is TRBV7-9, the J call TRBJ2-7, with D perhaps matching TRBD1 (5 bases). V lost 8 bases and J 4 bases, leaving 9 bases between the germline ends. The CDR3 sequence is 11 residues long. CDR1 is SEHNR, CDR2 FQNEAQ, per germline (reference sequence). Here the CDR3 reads CASAKGYEQYF. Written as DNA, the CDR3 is TGTGCCAGCGCTAAGGGGTACGAGCAGTACTTC.

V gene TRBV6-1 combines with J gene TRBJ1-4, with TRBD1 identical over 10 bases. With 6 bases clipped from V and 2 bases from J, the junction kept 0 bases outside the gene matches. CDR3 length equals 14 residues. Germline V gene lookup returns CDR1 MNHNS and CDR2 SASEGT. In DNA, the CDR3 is TGTGCCAGCAGGGGACAGGGGACTAATGAAAAACTGTTTTTT. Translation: CASRGQGTNEKLFF.

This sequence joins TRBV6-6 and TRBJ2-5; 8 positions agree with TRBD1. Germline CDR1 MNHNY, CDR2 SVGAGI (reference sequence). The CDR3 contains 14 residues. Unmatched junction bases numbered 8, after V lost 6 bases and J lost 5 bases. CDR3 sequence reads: CASRPDRVGETQYF. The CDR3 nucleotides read TGTGCCAGCAGACCGGACAGGGTGGGCGAGACCCAGTACTTC.

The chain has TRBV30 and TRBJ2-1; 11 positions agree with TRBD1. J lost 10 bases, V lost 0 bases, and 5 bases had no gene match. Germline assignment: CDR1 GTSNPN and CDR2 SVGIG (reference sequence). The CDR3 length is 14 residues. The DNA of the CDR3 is TGTGCCTGGAGTGTTGGACAGGGGGCGGGGGAGCAGTTCTTC. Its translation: CAWSVGQGAGEQFF.

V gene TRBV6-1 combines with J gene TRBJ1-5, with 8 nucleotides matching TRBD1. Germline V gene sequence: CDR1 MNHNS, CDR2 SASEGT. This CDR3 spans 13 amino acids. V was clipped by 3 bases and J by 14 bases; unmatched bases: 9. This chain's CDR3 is CASSDYSGTGEHF. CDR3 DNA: TGTGCCAGCAGTGATTACTCCGGGACAGGTGAGCATTTT.

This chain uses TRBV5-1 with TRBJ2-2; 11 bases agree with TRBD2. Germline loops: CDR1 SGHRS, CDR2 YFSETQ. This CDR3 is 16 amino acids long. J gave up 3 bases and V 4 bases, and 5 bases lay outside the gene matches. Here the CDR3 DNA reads TGCGCCAGCAGCCCCGGGACTAGCGGTTACACCGGGGAGCTGTTTTTT. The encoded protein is CASSPGTSGYTGELFF.

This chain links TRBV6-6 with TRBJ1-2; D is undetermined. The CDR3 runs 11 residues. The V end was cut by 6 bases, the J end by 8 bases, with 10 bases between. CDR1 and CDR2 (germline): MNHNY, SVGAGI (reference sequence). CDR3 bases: TGTGCCAGCAGCCTCGGGAAGGGCTACACCTTC. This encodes CASSLGKGYTF.

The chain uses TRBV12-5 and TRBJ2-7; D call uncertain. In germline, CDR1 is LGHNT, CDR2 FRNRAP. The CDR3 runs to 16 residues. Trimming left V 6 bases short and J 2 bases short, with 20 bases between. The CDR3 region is CASGPTLEIPPYEQYF. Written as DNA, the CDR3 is TGTGCTAGTGGCCCCACCCTAGAGATACCTCCCTACGAGCAGTACTTC.